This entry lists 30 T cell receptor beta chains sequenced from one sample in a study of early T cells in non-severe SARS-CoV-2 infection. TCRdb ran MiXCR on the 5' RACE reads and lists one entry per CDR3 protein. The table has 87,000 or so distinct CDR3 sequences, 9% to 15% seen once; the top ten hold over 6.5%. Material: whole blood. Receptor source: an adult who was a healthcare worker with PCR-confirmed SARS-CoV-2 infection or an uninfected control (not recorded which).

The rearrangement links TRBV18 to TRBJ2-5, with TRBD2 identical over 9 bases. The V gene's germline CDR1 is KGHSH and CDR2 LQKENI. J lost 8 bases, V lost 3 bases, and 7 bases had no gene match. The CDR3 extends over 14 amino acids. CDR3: CASSPSSGKDTQYF. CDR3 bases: TGTGCCAGCTCACCGTCTAGCGGGAAGGATACCCAGTACTTC.

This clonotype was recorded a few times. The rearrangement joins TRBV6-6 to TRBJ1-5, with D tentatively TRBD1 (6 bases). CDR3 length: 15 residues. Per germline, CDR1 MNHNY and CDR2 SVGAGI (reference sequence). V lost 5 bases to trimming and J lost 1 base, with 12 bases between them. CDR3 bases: TGTGCCAGCAGTATACAGGGTGGAAGCAATCAGCCCCAGCATTTT. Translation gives CASSIQGGSNQPQHF.

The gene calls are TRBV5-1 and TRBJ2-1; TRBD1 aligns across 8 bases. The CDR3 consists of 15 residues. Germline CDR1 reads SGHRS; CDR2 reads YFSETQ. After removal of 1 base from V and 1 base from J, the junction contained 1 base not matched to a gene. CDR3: CASSLRDRSYNEQFF. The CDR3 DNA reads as TGCGCCAGCAGCTTGCGGGACAGGTCCTACAATGAGCAGTTCTTC.

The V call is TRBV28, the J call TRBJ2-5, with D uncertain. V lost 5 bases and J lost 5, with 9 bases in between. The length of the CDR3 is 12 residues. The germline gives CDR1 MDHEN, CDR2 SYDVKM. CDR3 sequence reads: CASSPPWETQYF. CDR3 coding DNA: TGTGCCAGCAGTCCCCCCTGGGAGACCCAGTACTTC. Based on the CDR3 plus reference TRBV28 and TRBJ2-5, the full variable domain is DVKVTQSSRYLVKRTGEKVFLECVQDMDHENMFWYRQDPGLGLRLIYFSYDVKMKEKGDIPEGYSVSREKKERFSLILESASTNQTSMYLCASSPPWETQYFGPGTRLLVL.

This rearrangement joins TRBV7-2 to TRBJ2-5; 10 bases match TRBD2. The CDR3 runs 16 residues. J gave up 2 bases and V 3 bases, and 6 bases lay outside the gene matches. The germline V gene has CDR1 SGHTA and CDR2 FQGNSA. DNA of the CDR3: TGTGCCAGCAGCTTCGGACTAGCGGTCAGACAAGAGACCCAGTACTTC. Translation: CASSFGLAVRQETQYF.

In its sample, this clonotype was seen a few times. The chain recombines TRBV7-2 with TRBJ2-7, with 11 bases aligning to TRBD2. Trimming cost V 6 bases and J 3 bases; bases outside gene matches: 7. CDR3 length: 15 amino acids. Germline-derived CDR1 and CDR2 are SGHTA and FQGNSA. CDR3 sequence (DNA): TGTGCCAGCAGGTACACTAGCGGGAGCGACTACGAGCAGTACTTC. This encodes CASRYTSGSDYEQYF.

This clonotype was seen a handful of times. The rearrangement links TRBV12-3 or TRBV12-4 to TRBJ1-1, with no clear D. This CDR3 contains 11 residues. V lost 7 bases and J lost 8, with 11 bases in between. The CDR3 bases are TGTGCCAGCATAGGTCGGGAGGAAGCTTTCTTT. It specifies CASIGREEAFF.

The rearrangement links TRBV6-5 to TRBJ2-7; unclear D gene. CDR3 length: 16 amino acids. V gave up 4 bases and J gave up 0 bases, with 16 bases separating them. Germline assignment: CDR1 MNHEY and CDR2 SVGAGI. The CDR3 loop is CASSSTSTKSSYEQYF. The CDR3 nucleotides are TGTGCCAGCAGTTCGACGAGTACTAAGAGCTCCTACGAGCAGTACTTC.

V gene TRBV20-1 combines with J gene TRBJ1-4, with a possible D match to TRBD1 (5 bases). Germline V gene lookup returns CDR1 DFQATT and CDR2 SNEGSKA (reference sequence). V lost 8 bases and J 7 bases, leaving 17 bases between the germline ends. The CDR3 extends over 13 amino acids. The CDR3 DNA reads TGCAGTCCTCGGCGGGGCATCGGTGAAAAACTGTTTTTT. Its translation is CSPRRGIGEKLFF.

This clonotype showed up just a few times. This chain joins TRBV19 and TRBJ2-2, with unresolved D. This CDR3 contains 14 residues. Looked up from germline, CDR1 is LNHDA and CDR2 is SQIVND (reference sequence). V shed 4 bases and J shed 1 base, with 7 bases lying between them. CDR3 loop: CASSKTVNTGELFF. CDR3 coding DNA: TGTGCCAGTAGTAAGACTGTGAACACCGGGGAGCTGTTTTTT.

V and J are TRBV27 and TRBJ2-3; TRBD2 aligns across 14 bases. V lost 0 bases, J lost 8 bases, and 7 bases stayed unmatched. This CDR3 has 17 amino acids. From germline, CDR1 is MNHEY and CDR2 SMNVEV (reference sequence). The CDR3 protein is CASSLSVGTSGSGTQYF. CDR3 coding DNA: TGTGCCAGCAGTTTATCAGTCGGGACTAGCGGGAGTGGTACGCAGTATTTT.

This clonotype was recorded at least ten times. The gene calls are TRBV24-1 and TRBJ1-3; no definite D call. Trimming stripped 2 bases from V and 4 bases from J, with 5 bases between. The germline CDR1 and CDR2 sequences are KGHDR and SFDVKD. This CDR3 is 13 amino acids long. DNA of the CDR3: TGTGCCACCAGTGATTATGCCGGAAACACCATATATTTT. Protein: CATSDYAGNTIYF.

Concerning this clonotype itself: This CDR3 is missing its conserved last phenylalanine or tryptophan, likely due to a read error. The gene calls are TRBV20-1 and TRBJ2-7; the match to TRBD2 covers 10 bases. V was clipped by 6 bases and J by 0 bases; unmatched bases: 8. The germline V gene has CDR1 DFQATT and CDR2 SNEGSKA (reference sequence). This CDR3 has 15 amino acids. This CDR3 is CSAARLAGYSYEQYL. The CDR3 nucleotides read TGCAGTGCCGCCCGACTAGCGGGCTACTCCTACGAGCAGTACTTG.

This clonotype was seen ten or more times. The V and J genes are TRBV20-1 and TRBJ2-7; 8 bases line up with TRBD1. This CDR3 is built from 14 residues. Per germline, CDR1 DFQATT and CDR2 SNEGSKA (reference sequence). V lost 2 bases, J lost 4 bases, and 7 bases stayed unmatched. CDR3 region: CSARSRTGSYEQYF. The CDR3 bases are TGCAGTGCTAGATCCCGGACAGGGTCATACGAGCAGTACTTC.

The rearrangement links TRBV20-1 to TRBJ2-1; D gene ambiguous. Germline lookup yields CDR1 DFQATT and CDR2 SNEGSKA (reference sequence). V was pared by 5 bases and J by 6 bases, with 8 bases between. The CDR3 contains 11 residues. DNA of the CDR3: TGCAGTGCTCCGAACACCAATGAGCAGTTCTTC. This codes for CSAPNTNEQFF.

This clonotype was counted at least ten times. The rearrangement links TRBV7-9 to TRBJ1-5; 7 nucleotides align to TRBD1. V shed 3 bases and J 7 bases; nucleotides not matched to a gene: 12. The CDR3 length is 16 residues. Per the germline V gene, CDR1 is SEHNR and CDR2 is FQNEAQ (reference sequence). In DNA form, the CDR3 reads TGTGCCAGCAGCTTGTCCGGAGGGCAGGGGGGCCAGCCCCAGCATTTT. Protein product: CASSLSGGQGGQPQHF.

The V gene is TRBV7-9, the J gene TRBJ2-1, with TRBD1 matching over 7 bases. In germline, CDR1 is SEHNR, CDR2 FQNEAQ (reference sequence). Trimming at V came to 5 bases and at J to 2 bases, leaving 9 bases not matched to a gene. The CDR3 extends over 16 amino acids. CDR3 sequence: CASSGWTGRTYNEQFF. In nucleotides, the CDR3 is TGTGCCAGCAGCGGATGGACAGGTCGGACCTACAATGAGCAGTTCTTC.

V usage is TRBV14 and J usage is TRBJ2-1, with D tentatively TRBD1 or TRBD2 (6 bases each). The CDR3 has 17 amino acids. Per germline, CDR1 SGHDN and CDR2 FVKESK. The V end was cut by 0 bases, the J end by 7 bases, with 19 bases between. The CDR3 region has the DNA TGTGCCAGCAGCCAAGAGGAGTGGAACAGGGAGGTGAATGAGCAGTTCTTC. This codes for CASSQEEWNREVNEQFF.

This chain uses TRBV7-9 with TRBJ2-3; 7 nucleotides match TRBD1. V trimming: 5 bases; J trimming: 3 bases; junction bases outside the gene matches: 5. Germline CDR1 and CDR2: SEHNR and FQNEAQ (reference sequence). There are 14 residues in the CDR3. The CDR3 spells CASSTTQGTDTQYF. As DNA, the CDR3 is TGTGCCAGCAGCACCACACAGGGGACAGATACGCAGTATTTT.

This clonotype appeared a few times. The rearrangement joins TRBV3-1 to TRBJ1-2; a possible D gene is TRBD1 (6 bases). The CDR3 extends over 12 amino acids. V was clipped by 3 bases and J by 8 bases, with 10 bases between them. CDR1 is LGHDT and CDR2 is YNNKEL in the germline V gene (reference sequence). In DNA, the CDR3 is TGTGCCAGCAGCCATCCGGGACAAGGCTACACCTTC. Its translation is CASSHPGQGYTF. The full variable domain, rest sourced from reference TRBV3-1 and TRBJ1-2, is DTAVSQTPKYLVTQMGNDKSIKCEQNLGHDTMYWYKQDSKKFLKIMFSYNNKELIINETVPNRFSPKSPDKAHLNLHINSLELGDSAVYFCASSHPGQGYTFGSGTRLTVV.

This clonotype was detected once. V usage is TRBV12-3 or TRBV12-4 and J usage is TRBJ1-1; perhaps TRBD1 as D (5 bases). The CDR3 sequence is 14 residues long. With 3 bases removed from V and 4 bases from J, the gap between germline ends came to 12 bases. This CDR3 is CASSFPRESTEAFF. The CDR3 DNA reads TGTGCCAGCAGTTTCCCCAGGGAGAGCACTGAAGCTTTCTTT.

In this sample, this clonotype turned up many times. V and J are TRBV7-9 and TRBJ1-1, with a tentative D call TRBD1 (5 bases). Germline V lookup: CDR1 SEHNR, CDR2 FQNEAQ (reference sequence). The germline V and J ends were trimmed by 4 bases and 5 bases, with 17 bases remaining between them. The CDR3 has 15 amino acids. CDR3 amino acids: CASSSTKGSGTEAFF. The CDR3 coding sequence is TGTGCCAGCAGCTCCACTAAGGGGAGCGGAACTGAAGCTTTCTTT.

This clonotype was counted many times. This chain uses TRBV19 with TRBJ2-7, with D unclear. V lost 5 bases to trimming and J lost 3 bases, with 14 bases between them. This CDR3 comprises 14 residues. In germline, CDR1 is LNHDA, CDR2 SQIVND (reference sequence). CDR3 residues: CASSAFDGHYEQYF. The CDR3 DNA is TGTGCCAGTAGTGCATTTGACGGTCACTACGAGCAGTACTTC. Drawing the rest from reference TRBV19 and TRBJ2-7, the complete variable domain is DGGITQSPKYLFRKEGQNVTLSCEQNLNHDAMYWYRQDPGQGLRLIYYSQIVNDFQKGDIAEGYSVSREKKESFPLTVTSAQKNPTAFYLCASSAFDGHYEQYFGPGTRLTVT.

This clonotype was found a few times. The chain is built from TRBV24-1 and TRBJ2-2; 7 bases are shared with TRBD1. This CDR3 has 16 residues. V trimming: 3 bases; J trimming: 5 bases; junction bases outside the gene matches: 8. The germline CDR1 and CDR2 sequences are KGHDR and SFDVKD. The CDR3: CATSDVTGARTGELFF. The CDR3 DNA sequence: TGTGCCACCAGTGATGTTACAGGGGCGCGAACCGGGGAGCTGTTTTTT.

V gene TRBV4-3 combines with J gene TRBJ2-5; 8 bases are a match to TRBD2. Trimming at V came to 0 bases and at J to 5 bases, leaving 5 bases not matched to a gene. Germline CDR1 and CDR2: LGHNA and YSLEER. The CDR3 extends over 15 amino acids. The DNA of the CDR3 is TGCGCCAGCAGCCAAGAACCTAGCGGGTGGGAGACCCAGTACTTC. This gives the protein CASSQEPSGWETQYF.

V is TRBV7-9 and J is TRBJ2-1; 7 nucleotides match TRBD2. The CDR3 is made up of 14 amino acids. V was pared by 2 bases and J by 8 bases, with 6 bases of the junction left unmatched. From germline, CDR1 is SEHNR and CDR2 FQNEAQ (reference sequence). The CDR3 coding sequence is TGTGCCAGCAGCTTACGCGGGAGTAGGGATGAGCAGTTCTTC. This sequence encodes CASSLRGSRDEQFF.

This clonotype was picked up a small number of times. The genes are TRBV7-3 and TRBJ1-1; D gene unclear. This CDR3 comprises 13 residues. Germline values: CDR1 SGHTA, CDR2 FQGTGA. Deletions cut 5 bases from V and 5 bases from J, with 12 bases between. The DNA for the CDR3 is TGTGCCAGCAGCCCCGCGGGATGGACTGAAGCTTTCTTT. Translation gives CASSPAGWTEAFF.

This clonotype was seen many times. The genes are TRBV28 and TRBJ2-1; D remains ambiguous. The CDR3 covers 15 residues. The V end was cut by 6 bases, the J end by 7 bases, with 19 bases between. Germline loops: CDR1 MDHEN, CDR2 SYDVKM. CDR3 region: CASSPLRLSHNEQFF. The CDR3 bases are TGTGCCAGCAGCCCCCTGCGACTTTCCCATAATGAGCAGTTCTTC.

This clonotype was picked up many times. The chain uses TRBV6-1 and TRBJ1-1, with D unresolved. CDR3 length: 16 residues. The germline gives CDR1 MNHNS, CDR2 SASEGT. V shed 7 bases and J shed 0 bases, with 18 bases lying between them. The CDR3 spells CASNPRMVRMNTEAFF. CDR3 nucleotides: TGTGCCAGCAACCCGAGGATGGTCAGAATGAACACTGAAGCTTTCTTT.

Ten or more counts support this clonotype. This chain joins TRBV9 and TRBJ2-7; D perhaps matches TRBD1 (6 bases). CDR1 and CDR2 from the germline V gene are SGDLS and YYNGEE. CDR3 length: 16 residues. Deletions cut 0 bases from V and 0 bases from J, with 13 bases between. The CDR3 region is CASSVDPQGPSYEQYF. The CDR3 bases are TGTGCCAGCAGCGTAGACCCACAGGGACCCTCCTACGAGCAGTACTTC.